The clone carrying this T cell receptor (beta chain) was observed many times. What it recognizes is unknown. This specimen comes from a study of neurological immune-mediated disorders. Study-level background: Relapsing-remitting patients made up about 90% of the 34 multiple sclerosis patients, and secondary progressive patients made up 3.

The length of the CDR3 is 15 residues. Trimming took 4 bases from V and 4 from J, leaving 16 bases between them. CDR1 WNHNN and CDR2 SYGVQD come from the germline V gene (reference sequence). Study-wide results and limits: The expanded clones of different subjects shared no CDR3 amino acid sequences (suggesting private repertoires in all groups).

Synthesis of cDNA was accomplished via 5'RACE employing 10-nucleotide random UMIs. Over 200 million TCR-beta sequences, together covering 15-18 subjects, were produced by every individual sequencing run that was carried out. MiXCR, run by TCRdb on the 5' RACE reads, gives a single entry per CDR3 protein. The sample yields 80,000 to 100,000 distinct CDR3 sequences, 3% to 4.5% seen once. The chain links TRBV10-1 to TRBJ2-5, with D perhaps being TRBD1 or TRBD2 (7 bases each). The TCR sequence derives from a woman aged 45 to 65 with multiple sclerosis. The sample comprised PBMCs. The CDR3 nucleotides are TGCGCCAGCAGTGCCCAGGGGGGGCACGGAGAGACCCAGTACTTC. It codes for CASSAQGGHGETQYF.